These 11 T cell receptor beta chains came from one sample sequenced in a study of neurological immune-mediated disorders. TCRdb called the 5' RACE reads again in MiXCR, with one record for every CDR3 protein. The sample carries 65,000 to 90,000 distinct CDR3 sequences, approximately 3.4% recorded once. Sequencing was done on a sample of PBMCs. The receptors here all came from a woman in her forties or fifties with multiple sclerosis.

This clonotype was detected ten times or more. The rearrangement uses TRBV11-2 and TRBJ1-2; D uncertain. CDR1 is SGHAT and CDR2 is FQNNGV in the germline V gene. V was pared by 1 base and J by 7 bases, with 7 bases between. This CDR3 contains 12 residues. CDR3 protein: CASSLGRSGYTF. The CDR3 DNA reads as TGTGCCAGCAGCTTAGGACGAAGTGGCTACACCTTC.

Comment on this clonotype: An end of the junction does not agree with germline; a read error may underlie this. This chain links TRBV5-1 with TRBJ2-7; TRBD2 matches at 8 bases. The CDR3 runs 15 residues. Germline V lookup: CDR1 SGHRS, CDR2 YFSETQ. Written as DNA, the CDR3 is TGCGCCAACAGCTTGCAAAGCGGGAGTAGGGGCGAGCAGTACTTC. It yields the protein CANSLQSGSRGEQYF.

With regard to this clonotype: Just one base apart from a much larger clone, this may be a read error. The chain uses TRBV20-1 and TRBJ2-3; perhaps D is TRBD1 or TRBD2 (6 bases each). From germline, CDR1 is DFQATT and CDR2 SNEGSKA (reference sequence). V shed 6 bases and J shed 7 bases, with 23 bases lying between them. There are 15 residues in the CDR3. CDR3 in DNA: TGCAGTGCCCCACCCCCGGGGGCCCTCTTGAATACGCAGTATTTT. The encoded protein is CSAPPPGALLNTQYF.

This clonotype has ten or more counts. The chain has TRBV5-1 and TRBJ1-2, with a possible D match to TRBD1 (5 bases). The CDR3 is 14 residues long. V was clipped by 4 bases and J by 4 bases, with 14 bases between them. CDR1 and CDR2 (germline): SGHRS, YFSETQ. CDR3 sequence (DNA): TGCGCCAGCAGCGGGGGTGCAGGCGGCTATGGCTACACCTTC. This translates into CASSGGAGGYGYTF.

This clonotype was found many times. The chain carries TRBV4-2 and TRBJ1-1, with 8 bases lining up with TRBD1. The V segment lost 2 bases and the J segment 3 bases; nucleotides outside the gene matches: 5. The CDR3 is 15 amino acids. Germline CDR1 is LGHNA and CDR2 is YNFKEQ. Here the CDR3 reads CASSQTQGEYTEAFF. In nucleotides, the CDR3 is TGTGCCAGCAGCCAAACACAGGGGGAATACACTGAAGCTTTCTTT.

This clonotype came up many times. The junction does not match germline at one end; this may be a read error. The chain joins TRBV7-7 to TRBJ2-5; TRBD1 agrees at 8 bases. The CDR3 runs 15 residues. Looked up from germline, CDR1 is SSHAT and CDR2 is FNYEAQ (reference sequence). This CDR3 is CASSYSTGGTETQYF. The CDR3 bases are TGTGCTAGCAGCTATAGTACAGGGGGAACGGAGACCCAGTACTTC.

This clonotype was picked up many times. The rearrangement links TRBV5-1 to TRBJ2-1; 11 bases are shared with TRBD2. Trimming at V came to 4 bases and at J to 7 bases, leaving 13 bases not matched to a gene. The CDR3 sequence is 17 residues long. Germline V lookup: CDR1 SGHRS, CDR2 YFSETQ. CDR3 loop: CASSPRSLAGVGNEQFF. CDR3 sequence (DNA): TGCGCCAGCAGCCCCCGGTCACTAGCGGGAGTGGGGAATGAGCAGTTCTTC. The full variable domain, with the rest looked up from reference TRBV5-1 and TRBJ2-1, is KAGVTQTPRYLIKTRGQQVTLSCSPISGHRSVSWYQQTPGQGLQFLFEYFSETQRNKGNFPGRFSGRQFSNSRSEMNVSTLELGDSALYLCASSPRSLAGVGNEQFFGPGTRLTVL.

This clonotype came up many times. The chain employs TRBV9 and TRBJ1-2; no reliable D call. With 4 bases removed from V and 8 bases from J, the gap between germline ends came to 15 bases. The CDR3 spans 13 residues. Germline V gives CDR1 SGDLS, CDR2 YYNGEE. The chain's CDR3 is CASSHRAGGGYTF. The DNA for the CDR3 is TGTGCCAGCAGCCATCGCGCGGGAGGCGGCTACACCTTC.

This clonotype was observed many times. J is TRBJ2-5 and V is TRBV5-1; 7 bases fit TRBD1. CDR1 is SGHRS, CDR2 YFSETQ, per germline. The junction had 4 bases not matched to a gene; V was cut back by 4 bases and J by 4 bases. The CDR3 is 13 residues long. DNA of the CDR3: TGCGCCAGCAGCATAGAGGGGGCAGAGACCCAGTACTTC. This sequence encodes CASSIEGAETQYF.

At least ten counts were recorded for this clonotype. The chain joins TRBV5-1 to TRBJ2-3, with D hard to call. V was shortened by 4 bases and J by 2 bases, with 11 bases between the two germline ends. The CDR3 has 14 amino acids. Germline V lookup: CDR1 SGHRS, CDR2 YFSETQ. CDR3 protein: CASSPPANTDTQYF. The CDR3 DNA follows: TGCGCCAGCAGCCCTCCGGCGAACACAGATACGCAGTATTTT.

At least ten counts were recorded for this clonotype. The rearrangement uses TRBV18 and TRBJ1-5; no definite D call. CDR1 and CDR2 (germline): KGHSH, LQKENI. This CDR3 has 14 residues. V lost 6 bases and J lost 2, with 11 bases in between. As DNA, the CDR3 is TGTGCCAGCTCCCCGTCTATGGGCAATCAGCCCCAGCATTTT. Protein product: CASSPSMGNQPQHF.